Listed below are T cell receptor beta chains from one sample, sequenced in a study of CD8+CD57+ T cells in acquired aplastic anemia. TCRdb redid the calling of the reads with MiXCR, one entry per CDR3 protein. The table lists approximately 150,000 distinct CDR3 sequences, less than 50% of them singletons. Sequenced input: sorted CD4+, CD8+, or CD8+CD57+ T cells (not recorded which) from PBMCs. The origin of the receptors is a human donor with aplastic anemia. CDR3s include the opening cysteine and the closing phenylalanine or tryptophan.

TRBJ1-2	TRBV20-1	CSAGEQGRNGYTF
TRBJ1-2	TRBV20-1	CSAPDRPYGYTF
TRBJ1-6	TRBV20-1	CSARGGQVYSPLHF
TRBJ2-7	TRBV5-4	CASSPDRESSYEQYF
TRBJ1-1	TRBV10-3	CASLGAFGAFF
TRBJ1-1	TRBV7-2	CASSLVRGSTEAFF
TRBJ2-3	TRBV5-4	CASSTGTSVVTQYF
TRBJ1-2	TRBV19	CASRRQAEGYTF
TRBJ2-1	TRBV7-2	CASSSGRGEQFF
TRBJ2-5	TRBV7-8	CASSIEGETQYF
TRBJ1-2	TRBV2	CASSAKDGYTF
TRBJ1-2	TRBV29-1	CSVETGTVGGYTF
TRBJ1-2	TRBV7-3	CASSSAGTGTRNGYTF
TRBJ2-5	TRBV2	CASGGVETQYF
TRBJ1-6	TRBV9	CASSTFDRIGNSPLHF
TRBJ2-7	TRBV6-1	CASSRDSYEQYF
TRBJ2-5	TRBV14	CASNKAPQETQYF
TRBJ1-6	TRBV7-6	CASSLGGNLDNSPLHF
TRBJ2-1	TRBV15	CATSRGTGNVPNEQFF
TRBJ2-3	TRBV29-1	CSGEKGGTDTQYF
TRBJ2-1	TRBV6-1	CASSRSGASYNEQFF
TRBJ1-3	TRBV7-9	CASTRGAIYF
TRBJ1-5	TRBV5-6	CASSLAGVGQPQHF
TRBJ1-6	TRBV12-3/TRBV12-4	CASSPGTENSPLHF
TRBJ2-3	TRBV7-3	CASSETSSLADTQYF
TRBJ2-2	TRBV27	CASSLFGLAGVTGELFF
TRBJ1-2	TRBV6-5	CASSYTDAGGPDYGYTF
TRBJ1-2	TRBV7-9	CASSLPTGSNYGYTF
TRBJ1-2	TRBV5-6	CASGSRRGYGYTF
TRBJ1-6	TRBV25-1	CASSGLGNSPLHF
TRBJ1-1	TRBV15	CATSRQGARNTEAFF
TRBJ1-2	TRBV29-1	CSVVVGGQKNYGYTF
TRBJ2-2	TRBV15	CATSSVGTGELFF
TRBJ2-7	TRBV9	CASSGGLAGREQYF
TRBJ1-2	TRBV2	CARGGSVVSASGYTF
TRBJ1-4	TRBV19	CASSDPWSGDEKLFF
TRBJ2-7	TRBV9	CASSVGLGQAYEQYF
TRBJ2-5	TRBV7-9	CASSLALGAGVVETQYF
TRBJ2-1	TRBV20-1	CSAPRGGGDNEQFF
TRBJ2-2	TRBV7-2	CASRGGPNELFF
TRBJ1-2	TRBV4-1	CASSQGDGYTF
TRBJ2-6	TRBV6-1	CASSEGWGTSGANVLTF
TRBJ2-1	TRBV15	CATSILPANEQFF